A single sample is the source of the 30 T cell receptor beta chains below, sequenced in a study of neurological immune-mediated disorders. Time point indicated: longitudinal time-point 2. TCRdb ran MiXCR on the 5' RACE reads and lists one entry per CDR3 protein. Of some 49,000 distinct CDR3 sequences in the sample, around 12% were seen once. Sequences were obtained from PBMCs. These receptors all come from a male donor with HTLV-1-associated myelopathy (HAM/TSP).

The chain links TRBV2 to TRBJ1-2, with D possibly matching TRBD1 (5 bases). Trimming left V 1 base short and J 12 bases short, with 12 bases between. Germline V lookup: CDR1 SNHLY, CDR2 FYNNEI. There are 12 residues in the CDR3. CDR3 in DNA: TGTGCCAGCAGTGAAGTGGCAGGGTTCGACACCTTC. This codes for CASSEVAGFDTF.

This clonotype was recorded at least ten times. The chain is built from TRBV5-1 and TRBJ2-2; D ambiguous. The CDR3 contains 15 residues. V was cut by 1 base and J by 0 bases, with 7 bases left in between. CDR1 is SGHRS, CDR2 YFSETQ, per germline. The chain's CDR3 is CASSLLQSNTGELFF. Here the CDR3 DNA reads TGCGCCAGCAGCTTGCTACAGTCGAACACCGGGGAGCTGTTTTTT.

This clonotype was seen many times. The V gene is TRBV29-1, the J gene TRBJ2-2; a possible D gene is TRBD1 (6 bases). Germline lookup yields CDR1 SQVTM and CDR2 ANQGSEA. V was pared by 6 bases and J by 1 base, with 15 bases between. The length of the CDR3 is 15 residues. CDR3 amino acids: CSVSDRDKNTGELFF. CDR3 sequence (DNA): TGCAGCGTGTCCGACCGGGACAAGAACACCGGGGAGCTGTTTTTT.

Many counts were recorded for this clonotype. The chain is built from TRBV4-1 and TRBJ1-5; D gene ambiguous. Per the germline V gene, CDR1 is MGHRA and CDR2 is YSYEKL. V was trimmed by 1 base and J by 6 bases, leaving 19 bases between them. CDR3 length: 17 residues. The CDR3 protein is CASSQVDMGVLRQPQHF. The CDR3 region has the DNA TGCGCCAGCAGCCAAGTAGACATGGGAGTGCTGCGTCAGCCCCAGCATTTT.

There are many counts of this clonotype. This rearrangement joins TRBV20-1 to TRBJ2-3; a possible D gene is TRBD1 (6 bases). V dropped 1 base and J dropped 7 bases, with 9 bases sitting between them. Germline loops: CDR1 DFQATT, CDR2 SNEGSKA (reference sequence). The CDR3 contains 12 residues. CDR3 loop: CSARVGGYTQYF. The CDR3 DNA sequence: TGCAGTGCTAGAGTAGGGGGATATACGCAGTATTTT.

This clonotype was counted at least ten times. V usage is TRBV7-2 and J usage is TRBJ2-6; no clear D. V lost 3 bases and J lost 0, with 15 bases in between. The CDR3 loop spans 18 amino acids. Looked up from germline, CDR1 is SGHTA and CDR2 is FQGNSA. The CDR3 reads CASSFNSFHSSGANVLTF. CDR3 nucleotide sequence: TGTGCCAGCAGCTTTAACAGCTTCCACTCCTCTGGGGCCAACGTCCTGACTTTC.

There are many counts of this clonotype. The chain couples TRBV7-4 to TRBJ2-1; 11 nucleotides agree with TRBD2. Losses at the gene ends were 2 bases for V and 3 bases for J; bases not matched to a gene: 0. The germline V gene encodes CDR1 SGHVT and CDR2 SQSDAQ. This CDR3 is built from 15 residues. The CDR3, as DNA: TGTGCCAGCAGCTTACTAGCGGGGGGCTACAATGAGCAGTTCTTC. Encoded protein: CASSLLAGGYNEQFF.

This clonotype has a count of ten or more. The rearrangement links TRBV21-1 to TRBJ2-3; whether TRBD1, the table's D call, matches the DNA was not checked. TRBV21-1 is tagged as a pseudogene. CDR3 size: 15 residues. The CDR3 DNA sequence: TGTGCCAGCAGCAAAACTGGACAGGCTGAAGATACGCAGTATTTT. It translates to CASSKTGQAEDTQYF.

There are many counts of this clonotype. The genes are TRBV5-1 and TRBJ2-7; D might be TRBD1 (5 bases). The CDR3 is made up of 12 amino acids. Deletions cut 9 bases from V and 2 bases from J, with 12 bases between. The germline gives CDR1 SGHRS, CDR2 YFSETQ. The CDR3 nucleotides are TGCGCCATCGCGACAGCAGCCTACGAGCAGTACTTC. This translates into CAIATAAYEQYF.

At least ten counts were recorded for this clonotype. The chain's CDR3 is CASSSEGNMGETQYF. The CDR3 nucleotides are TGCGCCAGCAGCTCGGAGGGGAATATGGGAGAGACCCAGTACTTC. The chain combines TRBV5-1 with TRBJ2-5; tentative D call: TRBD2 (6 bases). The ends were cut back, 3 bases at V and 4 bases at J, with 16 bases in the middle. CDR3 length: 15 amino acids. Looked up from germline, CDR1 is SGHRS and CDR2 is YFSETQ.

This clonotype was found many times. J is TRBJ2-1 and V is TRBV7-2, with 8 nucleotides matching TRBD2. Trimming cost V 5 bases and J 4 bases; bases outside gene matches: 10. There are 16 residues in the CDR3. Germline values: CDR1 SGHTA, CDR2 FQGNSA. The CDR3 bases are TGTGCCAGCAGCCCAATGGGGCGGGGGGTATACAATGAGCAGTTCTTC. This encodes CASSPMGRGVYNEQFF. Full variable domain (outside the CDR3, taken from reference TRBV7-2 and TRBJ2-1): GAGVSQSPSNKVTEKGKDVELRCDPISGHTALYWYRQSLGQGLEFLIYFQGNSAPDKSGLPSDRFSAERTGGSVSTLTIQRTQQEDSAVYLCASSPMGRGVYNEQFFGPGTRLTVL.

The sample holds many counts of this clonotype. The rearrangement joins TRBV7-9 to TRBJ2-3, with TRBD2 matching over 7 bases. The germline CDR1 and CDR2 sequences are SEHNR and FQNEAQ (reference sequence). The CDR3 extends over 14 amino acids. With 2 bases clipped from V and 4 bases from J, the junction kept 3 bases outside the gene matches. The CDR3 sequence is CASSLNRGADTQYF. The CDR3 region has the DNA TGTGCCAGCAGCTTAAACCGGGGGGCAGATACGCAGTATTTT.

This clonotype has a count of ten or more. V gene TRBV27 combines with J gene TRBJ2-3, with D perhaps assigned TRBD1 or TRBD2 (6 bases each). This CDR3 comprises 17 residues. Germline V lookup: CDR1 MNHEY, CDR2 SMNVEV (reference sequence). V was clipped by 2 bases and J by 4 bases, with 19 bases between them. For the CDR3, the DNA is TGTGCCAGCAGTTTAAGGGGGGAACTTGGGTATGCAGATACGCAGTATTTT. Protein sequence: CASSLRGELGYADTQYF.

This clonotype is classed as medium-sized (0.01 to 0.1%). V usage is TRBV7-2 and J usage is TRBJ2-5; TRBD2 agrees at 8 bases. Germline V CDR1 and CDR2: SGHTA, FQGNSA. This CDR3 comprises 15 residues. Trimming at V came to 2 bases and at J to 5 bases, leaving 7 bases not matched to a gene. The CDR3: CASSLQRGGGETQYF. CDR3 DNA: TGTGCCAGCAGCTTACAACGGGGGGGCGGCGAGACCCAGTACTTC.

This clonotype was counted only a few times. The V gene is TRBV27, the J gene TRBJ1-6, with a weak D call TRBD1 (5 bases). CDR3 size: 18 residues. The germline gives CDR1 MNHEY, CDR2 SMNVEV (reference sequence). The V gene lost 2 bases and the J gene lost 1 base, with 15 bases spanning the gap. CDR3 protein: CASSLEAGPGSYNSPLHF. The CDR3 coding sequence is TGTGCCAGCAGTTTAGAGGCAGGGCCCGGGTCCTATAATTCACCCCTCCACTTT.

This clonotype was seen repeatedly, ten times or more. J is TRBJ1-4 and V is TRBV7-8; D is perhaps TRBD1 (5 bases). Germline lookup yields CDR1 SGHVS and CDR2 FQNEAQ. The CDR3 is 15 residues long. Trimming took 5 bases from V and 8 from J, leaving 18 bases between them. CDR3 sequence: CASSLGLGTVEKLFF. CDR3 in DNA: TGTGCCAGCAGCCTTGGTCTGGGGACGGTGGAAAAACTGTTTTTT.

This clonotype was recorded at least ten times. V usage is TRBV9 and J usage is TRBJ2-1, with TRBD2 identical over 12 bases. Germline loops: CDR1 SGDLS, CDR2 YYNGEE. CDR3 length: 16 residues. V dropped 0 bases and J dropped 9; count of bases not matched to a gene: 7. Here the CDR3 reads CASSVGASGGVGEQFF. DNA of the CDR3: TGTGCCAGCAGCGTAGGGGCTAGCGGGGGGGTTGGTGAGCAGTTCTTC.

This clonotype was seen ten or more times. This chain connects TRBV7-3 to TRBJ2-7, with 10 positions matching TRBD1. Looked up from germline, CDR1 is SGHTA and CDR2 is FQGTGA. The ends lost 5 bases at V and 1 base at J; junction bases unmatched: 5. This CDR3 is 15 amino acids long. The DNA of the CDR3 is TGTGCCAGCAGCCAGGACAGGGGGTTATCCTACGAGCAGTACTTC. Encoded protein: CASSQDRGLSYEQYF.

This clonotype was recorded at least ten times. The V call is TRBV20-1, the J call TRBJ1-5, with D uncertain. Per germline, CDR1 DFQATT and CDR2 SNEGSKA (reference sequence). The V gene lost 2 bases and the J gene lost 2 bases, with 10 bases spanning the gap. The CDR3 consists of 14 residues. The CDR3 nucleotides are TGCAGTGCTAGATGGACCTCCGGCAATCAGCCCCAGCATTTT. Protein product: CSARWTSGNQPQHF.

Ten or more counts support this clonotype. V usage is TRBV20-1 and J usage is TRBJ2-7; TRBD2 matches at 9 bases. CDR3 length: 14 residues. Germline loops: CDR1 DFQATT, CDR2 SNEGSKA (reference sequence). The ends lost 5 bases at V and 3 bases at J; junction bases unmatched: 8. In nucleotides, the CDR3 is TGCAGTGCTCGAGGGCGGGGGGGGTACTACGAGCAGTACTTC. Residues: CSARGRGGYYEQYF.

This clonotype was recorded many times. CDR3 in DNA: TGTGCCAGCAGTTTAAGGGACAGGATCTACGAGCAGTACTTC. It specifies CASSLRDRIYEQYF. This sequence joins TRBV12-3 or TRBV12-4 and TRBJ2-7; 8 nucleotides agree with TRBD1. With V trimmed by 2 bases and J by 3 bases, 3 bases remained unmatched. The CDR3 loop spans 14 amino acids.

In regard to this clonotype: One junction end disagrees with the germline gene, perhaps due to a read error. The chain carries TRBV5-1 and TRBJ1-1; D is unclear. The germline gives CDR1 SGHRS, CDR2 YFSETQ. The CDR3 spans 13 residues. Here the CDR3 DNA reads TGCGCCAGCAGCGTTACATCGAACACTGAAGCTTCCTTT. Amino acid sequence: CASSVTSNTEASF. Full variable domain (missing parts from reference TRBV5-1 and TRBJ1-1): KAGVTQTPRYLIKTRGQQVTLSCSPISGHRSVSWYQQTPGQGLQFLFEYFSETQRNKGNFPGRFSGRQFSNSRSEMNVSTLELGDSALYLCASSVTSNTEASFGQGTRLTVV.

This clonotype has ten or more counts. One junction end does not reproduce the germline sequence, and a read error may be involved. The chain couples TRBV12-3 or TRBV12-4 to TRBJ2-1; D is uncertain. This CDR3 is built from 14 residues. CDR3 region: CASRLGQSYNEQFF. In DNA, the CDR3 is TGTGCCAGCAGATTAGGGCAGTCCTACAATGAGCAGTTCTTC.

This clonotype was detected many times. The chain uses TRBV5-1 and TRBJ2-5, with D unclear. V was cut by 0 bases and J by 1 base, with 7 bases left in between. The CDR3 sequence is 14 residues long. CDR1 is SGHRS, CDR2 YFSETQ, per germline. As DNA, the CDR3 is TGCGCCAGCAGCTTGGCCGGCAGCCAAGAGACCCAGTACTTC. Its translation: CASSLAGSQETQYF.

This clonotype was seen ten or more times. This sequence joins TRBV5-1 and TRBJ2-7; TRBD2 aligns across 7 bases. The CDR3 has 15 amino acids. The germline V gene encodes CDR1 SGHRS and CDR2 YFSETQ. After removal of 3 bases from V and 1 base from J, the junction contained 7 bases not matched to a gene. The CDR3 is CASSSGTIGSYEQYF. CDR3 nucleotide sequence: TGCGCCAGCAGCTCCGGGACTATAGGATCCTACGAGCAGTACTTC.

This clonotype has ten or more counts. The V and J genes are TRBV7-9 and TRBJ2-2, with D possibly being TRBD1 (5 bases). The CDR3 spans 15 residues. Germline V gene lookup returns CDR1 SEHNR and CDR2 FQNEAQ (reference sequence). The V and J ends lost 6 bases and 0 bases respectively, with 11 bases between them. The CDR3 sequence is CASRTTASNTGELFF. As DNA, the CDR3 is TGTGCCAGCAGGACGACAGCCTCGAACACCGGGGAGCTGTTTTTT.

This clonotype was counted ten times or more. This sequence joins TRBV20-1 and TRBJ1-1; TRBD1 is a possible D gene (5 bases). The V gene lost 0 bases and the J gene lost 4 bases, with 18 bases spanning the gap. The CDR3 spans 16 residues. The germline V gene encodes CDR1 DFQATT and CDR2 SNEGSKA (reference sequence). The CDR3 DNA reads as TGCAGTGCTAGAGATCTCGCCGGGGCGAGGCCCACTGAAGCTTTCTTT. Translating it yields CSARDLAGARPTEAFF.

This clonotype was counted at least ten times. This chain links TRBV10-3 with TRBJ1-5, with 7 bases aligning to TRBD1. From germline, CDR1 is ENHRY and CDR2 SYGVKD. The CDR3 is 11 amino acids. J gave up 10 bases and V 5 bases, and 2 bases lay outside the gene matches. This CDR3 is CAISQGGPQHF. The CDR3 DNA reads as TGTGCCATCAGTCAGGGGGGACCCCAGCATTTT.

Many counts were recorded for this clonotype. The chain couples TRBV4-1 to TRBJ2-7; 10 nucleotides line up with TRBD1. Germline V gives CDR1 MGHRA, CDR2 YSYEKL. The CDR3 length is 15 residues. The junction had 6 bases not matched to a gene; V was cut back by 3 bases and J by 4 bases. The CDR3, as DNA: TGCGCCAGCAGCCAGGGGGACAGGGGCGAGTACGAGCAGTACTTC. This gives the protein CASSQGDRGEYEQYF.

This clonotype showed up many times. This chain connects TRBV20-1 to TRBJ1-5; 9 positions agree with TRBD1. CDR1 DFQATT and CDR2 SNEGSKA come from the germline V gene (reference sequence). The junction had 3 bases not matched to a gene; V was cut back by 3 bases and J by 0 bases. CDR3 length equals 15 residues. Written as DNA, the CDR3 is TGCAGTGCTAGCGGGACAGGGAATAGCAATCAGCCCCAGCATTTT. Residues: CSASGTGNSNQPQHF.